The T cell receptor beta chain under discussion was sequenced for a study of cytomegalovirus exposure and HLA in healthy donors. PCR amplification relied on 60 Vbeta primers (plus 13 Jbeta primers). Using immunoSEQ multiplex PCR, the repertoire was profiled, and TCRdb retains in-frame clones only, with some absent. The sample shows about 100,000 clones, around 80% of them seen only once. This clone was seen once. The source material was PBMCs. This TCR derives from a woman aged 18-30 years in good health and CMV-seropositive.

The CDR3 protein is CASSSRQDYEQYF. The CDR3, as DNA: TGTGCCAGCAGCAGCCGGCAGGACTACGAGCAGTACTTC. The gene calls are TRBV7-6 and TRBJ2-7; D uncertain. Germline values: CDR1 SGHVS, CDR2 FNYEAQ. Between the trimmed V and J ends, which lost 5 bases and 3 bases, there was a span of 11 bases. The CDR3 has 13 residues.